The 7 T cell receptor beta chains in this list originate from one sample, sequenced in a study of blood T cells in healthy people across ages. A second roughly 6 to 12 cycle PCR used barcoded and J-beta primers. Each CDR3 protein is one row after TCRdb ran MiXCR on the 5' RACE reads. The data contain around 1.1 million distinct CDR3 sequences, about two fifths of them seen just once; the ten biggest clones take up 10% to 15%. Sequences were obtained from blood. The source of these receptors is a man aged 18 to 29 in good health.

The chain combines TRBV7-2 with TRBJ1-1; no reliable D call. V lost 3 bases to trimming and J lost 9 bases, with 17 bases between them. The CDR3 has 14 amino acids. From germline, CDR1 is SGHTA and CDR2 FQGNSA. The CDR3 loop is CASSLAQYLTQAFF. The CDR3 coding sequence is TGTGCCAGCAGCTTGGCTCAGTACCTAACCCAAGCTTTCTTT.

The V and J genes are TRBV4-3 and TRBJ1-6, with TRBD1 identical over 7 bases. CDR1 is LGHNA and CDR2 is YSLEER in the germline V gene. The CDR3 is made up of 18 amino acids. V shed 2 bases, J shed 7 bases, and the junction held 14 bases outside the gene matches. CDR3 loop: CASSQRSTGTAGNSPLHF. The CDR3 nucleotides are TGCGCCAGCAGCCAACGATCGACCGGGACAGCGGGGAATTCACCCCTCCACTTT.

The genes are TRBV12-3 or TRBV12-4 and TRBJ2-3; D unresolved. The CDR3 extends over 12 amino acids. Between the trimmed V and J ends, which lost 2 bases and 12 bases, there was a span of 12 bases. The CDR3 loop reads CASSLSTKHQYF. As DNA, the CDR3 is TGTGCCAGCAGTTTAAGTACTAAACACCAGTATTTT.

This clonotype has at least ten counts. The V call is TRBV12-3 or TRBV12-4, the J call TRBJ1-2; D uncertain. There are 15 residues in the CDR3. V dropped 3 bases and J dropped 5 bases, with 16 bases sitting between them. CDR3 DNA sequence: TGTGCCAGCAGTTTTGTGCAGCCCCGGACTTATGGCTACACCTTC. The encoded protein is CASSFVQPRTYGYTF.

The gene calls are TRBV12-3 or TRBV12-4 and TRBJ1-1; perhaps TRBD1 as D (6 bases). V lost 8 bases and J 11 bases, leaving 15 bases between the germline ends. The CDR3 consists of 11 residues. The CDR3 DNA follows: TGTGCCAGCGGGGACACCTGGTCGGCTTTCTTT. Its translation is CASGDTWSAFF.

This clonotype was recorded a few times. The chain has TRBV7-9 and TRBJ2-3, with 7 nucleotides matching TRBD1. Germline V CDR1 and CDR2: SEHNR, FQNEAQ (reference sequence). The CDR3 contains 15 residues. Losses at the gene ends were 5 bases for V and 3 bases for J; bases not matched to a gene: 8. CDR3 nucleotide sequence: TGTGCCAGCAGCCCCGTTAGGGGGCGGACAGATACGCAGTATTTT. It translates to CASSPVRGRTDTQYF.

The V gene is TRBV20-1, the J gene TRBJ2-1, with TRBD2 as a possible D gene (6 bases). Trimming stripped 5 bases from V and 10 bases from J, with 12 bases between. There are 11 residues in the CDR3. Germline-derived CDR1 and CDR2 are DFQATT and SNEGSKA (reference sequence). As DNA, the CDR3 is TGCAGTGCTGGGGATAGCGGAGAGCAGTTCTTC. Protein: CSAGDSGEQFF.